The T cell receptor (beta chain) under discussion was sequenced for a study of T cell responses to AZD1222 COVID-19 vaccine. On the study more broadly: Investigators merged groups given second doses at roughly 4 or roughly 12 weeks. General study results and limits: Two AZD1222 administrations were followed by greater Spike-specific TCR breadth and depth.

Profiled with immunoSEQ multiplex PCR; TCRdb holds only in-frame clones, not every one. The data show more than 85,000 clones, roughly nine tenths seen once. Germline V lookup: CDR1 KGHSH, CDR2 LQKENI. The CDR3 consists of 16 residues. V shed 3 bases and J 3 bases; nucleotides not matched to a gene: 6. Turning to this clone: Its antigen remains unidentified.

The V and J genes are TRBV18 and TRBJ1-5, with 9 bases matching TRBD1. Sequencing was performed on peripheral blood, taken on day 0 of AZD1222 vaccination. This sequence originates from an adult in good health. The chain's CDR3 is CASSPPGDRDNQPQHF. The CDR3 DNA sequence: TGTGCCAGCTCACCCCCTGGGGACAGGGACAATCAGCCCCAGCATTTT.